These 13 T cell receptor beta chains were all obtained from the same sample, sequenced in a study of shared clonotypes between healthy human individuals (dated by TCRdb to the early 2020s). Receptor libraries were prepared by the immunoSEQ multiplex PCR assay. TCRdb mirrors the immuneACCESS table, restricted to in-frame sequences. Some clones are absent from its copies; in checked studies, under half trace to an unresolved V gene, and the reason for the others is unknown. In all, the sample holds a few million clones, and about 90% of those were seen once. 0.37% of the sample is taken by the ten largest. The sequencing input was naive CD4+ T cells from PBMCs. The cell subset or site label for this specimen denotes: CD45RA+ positively selected. The receptors derive from a man aged 18-30 years in good health. Some clones in this sample may be carry-over from other donors' samples.

This chain links TRBV18 with TRBJ2-3; 7 bases match TRBD2. This CDR3 region has 15 residues. After removal of 8 bases from V and 6 bases from J, the junction contained 14 bases not matched to a gene. Per the germline V gene, CDR1 is KGHSH and CDR2 is LQKENI. The CDR3: CASRPGSFSGDTQYF. CDR3 DNA sequence: TGTGCCAGCCGTCCAGGCTCTTTTAGCGGGGATACGCAGTATTTT.

The chain uses TRBV27 and TRBJ2-3; 7 bases are shared with TRBD2. This CDR3 is 13 amino acids long. Germline CDR1 reads MNHEY; CDR2 reads SMNVEV (reference sequence). The J segment lost 3 bases and the V segment lost 5 bases, leaving 2 bases of the junction unmatched. The CDR3 reads CASSKGGTDTQYF. CDR3 in DNA: TGTGCCAGCAGTAAGGGAGGGACAGATACGCAGTATTTT.

Note on this clone: This same CDR3 is encoded by further DNA sequences in the sample. The V gene is TRBV6-5, the J gene TRBJ1-1; D gene unclear. CDR1 is MNHEY and CDR2 is SVGAGI in the germline V gene. This CDR3 has 13 residues. V was pared by 2 bases and J by 1 base, with 5 bases between. DNA of the CDR3: TGTGCCAGCAGTTACGGCCAGAACACTGAAGCTTTCTTT. Amino acid sequence: CASSYGQNTEAFF.

This chain links TRBV28 with TRBJ2-3; either TRBD1 or TRBD2 may fit D (5 bases each). V shed 8 bases and J shed 7 bases, with 16 bases lying between them. The CDR3 loop spans 13 amino acids. Germline CDR1 reads MDHEN; CDR2 reads SYDVKM. This chain's CDR3 is CASFRDGRHTQYF. The CDR3 DNA reads TGTGCCAGCTTTCGGGACGGAAGGCATACGCAGTATTTT.

The V call is TRBV28, the J call TRBJ1-2, with 7 nucleotides matching TRBD1. Germline V gene lookup returns CDR1 MDHEN and CDR2 SYDVKM. The V segment lost 6 bases and the J segment 2 bases; nucleotides outside the gene matches: 6. The CDR3 loop spans 14 amino acids. Written as DNA, the CDR3 is TGTGCCAGCAGACCGGGACAGCAAAACTATGGCTACACCTTC. It is translated as CASRPGQQNYGYTF.

The CDR3 DNA reads TGTGCCTGGTCCCCACCGGGACTTGGGAACGTGAGGGAGCTGTTTTTT. Amino acids: CAWSPPGLGNVRELFF. V gene TRBV30 combines with J gene TRBJ2-2; possible D gene TRBD2, 6 bases. With 5 bases removed from V and 9 bases from J, the gap between germline ends came to 25 bases. Germline values: CDR1 GTSNPN, CDR2 SVGIG (reference sequence). The CDR3 length is 16 residues.

This chain connects TRBV6-6 to TRBJ1-1; D gene unclear. From germline, CDR1 is MNHNY and CDR2 SVGAGI (reference sequence). V lost 5 bases and J lost 1, with 5 bases in between. The CDR3 spans 12 residues. CDR3 coding DNA: TGTGCCAGCAGTAACGGGAACACTGAAGCTTTCTTT. It codes for CASSNGNTEAFF.

The V call is TRBV28, the J call TRBJ1-1, with unresolved D. Per germline, CDR1 MDHEN and CDR2 SYDVKM. The V end lost 7 bases, the J end lost 7 bases, and 16 bases lay between the germline ends. The CDR3 has 13 residues. CDR3 sequence reads: CASKGRGLGEAFF. CDR3 DNA: TGTGCCAGCAAGGGCAGAGGGTTGGGTGAAGCTTTCTTT.

The gene calls are TRBV2 and TRBJ2-7; a weak D match, TRBD1 (5 bases). Germline-derived CDR1 and CDR2 are SNHLY and FYNNEI. The CDR3 has 14 residues. V gave up 6 bases and J gave up 5 bases, with 17 bases separating them. The CDR3 nucleotides read TGTGCCAGCAGGGTGGACATCCAGTCGGACGAGCAGTACTTC. Translation: CASRVDIQSDEQYF. The full variable domain, its missing parts supplied by reference TRBV2 and TRBJ2-7, is EPEVTQTPSHQVTQMGQEVILRCVPISNHLYFYWYRQILGQKVEFLVSFYNNEISEKSEIFDDQFSVERPDGSNFTLKIRSTKLEDSAMYFCASRVDIQSDEQYFGPGTRLTVT.

This clone came up once. The rearrangement links TRBV9 to TRBJ1-2; unclear D gene. Trimming pared 6 bases from V and 3 bases from J, leaving 9 bases between. Germline values: CDR1 SGDLS, CDR2 YYNGEE. The CDR3 covers 12 residues. As DNA, the CDR3 is TGTGCCAGCAAATGGGGTGACTATGGCTACACCTTC. As protein: CASKWGDYGYTF.

This chain links TRBV29-1 with TRBJ2-5; TRBD1 matches 7 bases. Germline assignment: CDR1 SQVTM and CDR2 ANQGSEA. V lost 7 bases and J lost 5; bases outside the gene matches: 10. This CDR3 is built from 13 residues. This CDR3 reads CSARRGQGETQYF. The CDR3 DNA follows: TGCAGCGCTCGAAGGGGGCAGGGGGAGACCCAGTACTTC.

This clone has only a few counts. The chain carries TRBV2 and TRBJ1-1, with D maybe TRBD1 (5 bases). With 4 bases removed from V and 11 bases from J, the gap between germline ends came to 11 bases. Germline V gene data show CDR1 as SNHLY and CDR2 as FYNNEI. The length of the CDR3 is 11 residues. The CDR3 DNA follows: TGTGCCAGCAGTGGGAACTGGGGGGCTTTCTTT. Its translation is CASSGNWGAFF.

The chain recombines TRBV28 with TRBJ2-1, with TRBD1 as a possible D gene (6 bases). The CDR3 has 16 amino acids. V was shortened by 4 bases and J by 3 bases, with 16 bases between the two germline ends. CDR1 is MDHEN and CDR2 is SYDVKM in the germline V gene. CDR3 residues: CASSSSTGTLYNEQFF. CDR3 in DNA: TGTGCCAGCAGTTCCTCTACCGGGACACTCTACAATGAGCAGTTCTTC.